One and the same sample provided the 8 T cell receptor beta chains below, sequenced in a study of blood T cell repertoires in COVID-19. TCRdb's copy holds only in-frame clones and misses some; the assay was immunoSEQ multiplex PCR. The sample yields about 200,000 clones, nearly 90% seen once. The sequenced sample consisted of peripheral blood. Receptors originate from a middle-aged man with acute or convalescent COVID-19.

This clone appeared a few times. The sample contains more than one DNA sequence encoding this CDR3. The chain has TRBV11-3 and TRBJ2-1, with TRBD2 matching over 7 bases. Germline trimming cut 1 base from V and 6 bases from J; bases unmatched to any gene: 3. This CDR3 is 14 amino acids long. Germline CDR1 is SGHNT and CDR2 is YENEEA. CDR3 in amino acids: CASSLGLAGNEQFF. CDR3 in DNA: TGTGCCAGCAGCTTAGGACTAGCTGGCAATGAGCAGTTCTTC. Based on the CDR3 plus reference TRBV11-3 and TRBJ2-1, the full variable domain is EAGVVQSPRYKIIEKKQPVAFWCNPISGHNTLYWYLQNLGQGPELLIRYENEEAVDDSQLPKDRFSAERLKGVDSTLKIQPAELGDSAVYLCASSLGLAGNEQFFGPGTRLTVL.

J is TRBJ1-4 and V is TRBV24-1; tentatively, D is TRBD1 (5 bases). The CDR3 has 13 residues. V shed 9 bases and J shed 6 bases, with 13 bases lying between them. CDR1 is KGHDR, CDR2 SFDVKD, per germline. The chain's CDR3 is CATSRPGDEKLFF. For the CDR3, the DNA is TGTGCCACCTCACGGCCGGGGGATGAAAAACTGTTTTTT.

The chain employs TRBV9 and TRBJ2-1, with a tentative D call TRBD2 (5 bases). Germline CDR1 SGDLS, CDR2 YYNGEE. V dropped 0 bases and J dropped 1 base, with 14 bases sitting between them. CDR3 length: 17 amino acids. CDR3 in DNA: TGTGCCAGCAGCGTAGTGGGTGGGAGATCGTCCTACAATGAGCAGTTCTTC. This translates into CASSVVGGRSSYNEQFF.

The CDR3 DNA is TGCTGTGGCTCTGACTACAATGAGCAGTTCTTC. It codes for CCGSDYNEQFF. V and J are TRBV29-1 and TRBJ2-1; D remains ambiguous. This CDR3 has 11 residues. In germline, CDR1 is SQVTM, CDR2 ANQGSEA.

V is TRBV28 and J is TRBJ1-1, with TRBD1 as a possible D gene (6 bases). Trimming shortened V by 7 bases and J by 8 bases, and 20 bases separated the two germline ends. Germline CDR1 is MDHEN and CDR2 is SYDVKM. The CDR3 extends over 14 amino acids. The CDR3 DNA sequence: TGTGCCAGCAACGGGCAGGGGAACGCTCCCGAAGCTTTCTTT. Translation gives CASNGQGNAPEAFF.

This clone was detected only once. This chain connects TRBV5-4 to TRBJ2-1; a weak D match, TRBD1 (6 bases). Germline V gene lookup returns CDR1 SGHNT and CDR2 YYREEE (reference sequence). With 5 bases removed from V and 6 bases from J, the gap between germline ends came to 18 bases. This CDR3 comprises 15 residues. CDR3 protein: CASSSRTVIGNEQFF. The CDR3 bases are TGTGCCAGCAGTTCCCGGACAGTAATCGGCAATGAGCAGTTCTTC.

This clone turned up a few times. The rearrangement links TRBV28 to TRBJ2-5, with 13 bases fitting TRBD2. Germline values: CDR1 MDHEN, CDR2 SYDVKM. With 6 bases clipped from V and 5 bases from J, the junction kept 9 bases outside the gene matches. The CDR3 spans 16 residues. In DNA form, the CDR3 reads TGTGCCAGCAGCTCGCGGACTAGCGGGAGTTTGGAGACCCAGTACTTC. Amino acid sequence: CASSSRTSGSLETQYF.

The gene calls are TRBV14 and TRBJ2-1; 12 nucleotides match TRBD1. Germline CDR1 and CDR2: SGHDN and FVKESK. J gave up 8 bases and V 4 bases, and 6 bases lay outside the gene matches. The length of the CDR3 is 15 residues. This chain's CDR3 is CASSLLGQGADEQFF. The CDR3 DNA sequence: TGTGCCAGCAGCCTTCTGGGACAGGGGGCCGATGAGCAGTTCTTC.